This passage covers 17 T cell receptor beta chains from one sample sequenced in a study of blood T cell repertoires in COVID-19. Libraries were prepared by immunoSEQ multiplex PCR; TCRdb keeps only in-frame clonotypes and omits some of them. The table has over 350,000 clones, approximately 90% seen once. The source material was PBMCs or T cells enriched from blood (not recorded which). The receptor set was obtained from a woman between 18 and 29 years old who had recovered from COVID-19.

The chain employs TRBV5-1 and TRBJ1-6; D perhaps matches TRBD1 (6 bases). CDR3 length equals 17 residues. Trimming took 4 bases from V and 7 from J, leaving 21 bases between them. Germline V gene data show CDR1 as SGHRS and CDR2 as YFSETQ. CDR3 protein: CASSPTGAGVGNSPLHF. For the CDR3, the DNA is TGCGCCAGCAGCCCCACGGGGGCGGGGGTAGGCAATTCACCCCTCCACTTT.

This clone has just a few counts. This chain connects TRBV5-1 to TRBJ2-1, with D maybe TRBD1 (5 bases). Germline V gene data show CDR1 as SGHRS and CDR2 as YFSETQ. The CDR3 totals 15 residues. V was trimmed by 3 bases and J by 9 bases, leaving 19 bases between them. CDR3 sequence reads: CASSSAFGAGLEQFF. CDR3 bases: TGCGCCAGCAGCTCCGCGTTTGGGGCAGGCCTTGAGCAGTTCTTC.

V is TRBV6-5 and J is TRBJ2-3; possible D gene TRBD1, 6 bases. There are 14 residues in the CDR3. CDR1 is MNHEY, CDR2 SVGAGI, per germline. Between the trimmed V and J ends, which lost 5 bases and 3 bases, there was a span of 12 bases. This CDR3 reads CASSKDRFTDTQYF. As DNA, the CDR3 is TGTGCCAGCAGTAAGGACAGATTTACAGATACGCAGTATTTT.

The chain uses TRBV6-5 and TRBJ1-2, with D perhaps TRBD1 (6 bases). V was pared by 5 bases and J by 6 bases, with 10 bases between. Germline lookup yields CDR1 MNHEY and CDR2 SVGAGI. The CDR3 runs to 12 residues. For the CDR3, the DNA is TGTGCCAGCAGTACATACAGGGATGGCTACACCTTC. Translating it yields CASSTYRDGYTF.

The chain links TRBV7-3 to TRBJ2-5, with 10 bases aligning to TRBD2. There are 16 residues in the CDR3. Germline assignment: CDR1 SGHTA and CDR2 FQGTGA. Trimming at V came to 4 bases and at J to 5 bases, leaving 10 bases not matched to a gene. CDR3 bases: TGTGCCAGCAGCTCCGCTGAGCGGGGGGGCCTGGAGACCCAGTACTTC. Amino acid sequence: CASSSAERGGLETQYF.

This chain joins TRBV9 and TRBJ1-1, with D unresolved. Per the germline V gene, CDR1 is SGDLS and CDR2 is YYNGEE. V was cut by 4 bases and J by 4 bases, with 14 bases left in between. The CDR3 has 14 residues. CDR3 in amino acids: CASSLFPESTEAFF. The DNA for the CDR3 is TGTGCCAGCAGCCTGTTCCCCGAGAGCACTGAAGCTTTCTTT.

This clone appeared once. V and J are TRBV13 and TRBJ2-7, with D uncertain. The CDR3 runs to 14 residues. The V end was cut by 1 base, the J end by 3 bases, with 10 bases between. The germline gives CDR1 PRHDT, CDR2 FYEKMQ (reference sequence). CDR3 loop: CASSLVNTNYEQYF. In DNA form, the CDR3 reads TGTGCCAGCAGCTTAGTGAACACAAACTACGAGCAGTACTTC.

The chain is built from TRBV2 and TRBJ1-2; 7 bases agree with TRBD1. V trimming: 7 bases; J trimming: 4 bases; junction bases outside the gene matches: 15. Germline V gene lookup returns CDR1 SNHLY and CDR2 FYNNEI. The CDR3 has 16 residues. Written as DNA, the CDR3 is TGTGCCAGCATCCTTGGGGGACAGTCCCTCGGCTATGGCTACACCTTC. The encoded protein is CASILGGQSLGYGYTF.

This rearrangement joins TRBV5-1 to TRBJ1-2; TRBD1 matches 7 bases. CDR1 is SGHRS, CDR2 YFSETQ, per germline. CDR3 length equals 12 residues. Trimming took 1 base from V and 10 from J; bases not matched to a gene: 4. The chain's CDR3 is CASSLRTGFYTF. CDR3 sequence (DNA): TGCGCCAGCAGCTTGAGGACAGGCTTCTACACCTTC. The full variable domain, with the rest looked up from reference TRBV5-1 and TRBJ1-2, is KAGVTQTPRYLIKTRGQQVTLSCSPISGHRSVSWYQQTPGQGLQFLFEYFSETQRNKGNFPGRFSGRQFSNSRSEMNVSTLELGDSALYLCASSLRTGFYTFGSGTRLTVV.

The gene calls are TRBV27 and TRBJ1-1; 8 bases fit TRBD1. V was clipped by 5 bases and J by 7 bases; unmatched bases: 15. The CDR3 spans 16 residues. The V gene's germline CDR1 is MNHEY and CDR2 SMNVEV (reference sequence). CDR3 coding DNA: TGTGCCAGCAGTATGTTCCCGGGACAGGCTGGCTTTGAAGCTTTCTTT. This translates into CASSMFPGQAGFEAFF.

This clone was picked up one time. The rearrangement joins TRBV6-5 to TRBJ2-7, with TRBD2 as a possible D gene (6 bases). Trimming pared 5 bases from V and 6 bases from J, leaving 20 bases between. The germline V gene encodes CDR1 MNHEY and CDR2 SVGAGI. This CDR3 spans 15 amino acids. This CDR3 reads CASSRSGPSYSEQYF. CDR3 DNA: TGTGCCAGCAGTCGTAGCGGTCCCAGTTATAGCGAGCAGTACTTC.

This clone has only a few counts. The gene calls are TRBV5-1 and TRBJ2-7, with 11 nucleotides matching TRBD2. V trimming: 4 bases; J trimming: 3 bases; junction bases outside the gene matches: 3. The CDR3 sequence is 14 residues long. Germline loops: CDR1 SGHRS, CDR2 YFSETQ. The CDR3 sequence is CASSIAGGHYEQYF. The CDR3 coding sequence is TGCGCCAGCAGCATAGCGGGGGGGCACTACGAGCAGTACTTC.

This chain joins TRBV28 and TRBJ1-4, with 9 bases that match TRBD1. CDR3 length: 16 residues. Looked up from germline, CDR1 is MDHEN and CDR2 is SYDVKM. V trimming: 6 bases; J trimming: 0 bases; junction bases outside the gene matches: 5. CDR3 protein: CASSKDRGATNEKLFF. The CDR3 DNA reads TGTGCCAGCAGCAAAGACAGGGGGGCAACTAATGAAAAACTGTTTTTT.

CDR3 residues: CAWGGISNYGYTF. For the CDR3, the DNA is TGTGCCTGGGGGGGCATATCTAACTATGGCTACACCTTC. The chain links TRBV30 to TRBJ1-2, with D possibly being TRBD1 (6 bases). CDR3 length: 13 residues. Trimming pared 5 bases from V and 0 bases from J, leaving 10 bases between. Looked up from germline, CDR1 is GTSNPN and CDR2 is SVGIG (reference sequence).

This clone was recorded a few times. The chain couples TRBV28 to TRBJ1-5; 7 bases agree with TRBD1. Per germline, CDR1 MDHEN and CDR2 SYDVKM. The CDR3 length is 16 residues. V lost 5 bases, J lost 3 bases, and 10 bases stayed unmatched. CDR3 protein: CASSDRQGRVNQPQHF. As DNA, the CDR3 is TGTGCCAGCAGTGACCGACAGGGCCGGGTCAATCAGCCCCAGCATTTT.

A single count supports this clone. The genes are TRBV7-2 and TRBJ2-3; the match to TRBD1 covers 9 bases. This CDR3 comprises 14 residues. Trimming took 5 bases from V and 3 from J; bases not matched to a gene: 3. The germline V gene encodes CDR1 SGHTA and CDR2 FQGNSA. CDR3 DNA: TGTGCCAGCAGCGAACAGGGGGCAACAGATACGCAGTATTTT. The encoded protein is CASSEQGATDTQYF.

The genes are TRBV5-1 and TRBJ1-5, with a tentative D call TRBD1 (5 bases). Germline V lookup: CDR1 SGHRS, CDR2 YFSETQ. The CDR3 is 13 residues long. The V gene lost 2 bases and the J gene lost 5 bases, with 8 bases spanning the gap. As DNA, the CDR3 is TGCGCCAGCAGCTTTGGCAGGGATCAGCCCCAGCATTTT. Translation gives CASSFGRDQPQHF. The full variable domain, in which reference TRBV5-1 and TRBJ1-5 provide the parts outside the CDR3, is KAGVTQTPRYLIKTRGQQVTLSCSPISGHRSVSWYQQTPGQGLQFLFEYFSETQRNKGNFPGRFSGRQFSNSRSEMNVSTLELGDSALYLCASSFGRDQPQHFGDGTRLSIL.